The T cell receptor beta chain under discussion was sequenced for a study of Tregs in tolerant kidney transplant recipients. Clones were sequenced by immunoSEQ multiplex PCR, and TCRdb holds only the in-frame ones, with some missing. This table has about 18,000 clones, around four fifths appearing once. In germline, CDR1 is LNHDA, CDR2 SQIVND (reference sequence). Unmatched junction bases numbered 7, after V lost 5 bases and J lost 5 bases. The CDR3 length is 15 residues. Sequenced sample: Tregs from blood. This clonotype originated in a human donor in good health. The chain employs TRBV19 and TRBJ2-1, with 9 bases identical to TRBD2. In DNA form, the CDR3 reads TGTGCCAGTAGTGCTAGCGGGGCCCTAAACAATGAGCAGTTCTTC. The encoded protein is CASSASGALNNEQFF.